The 11 T cell receptor beta chains listed next were all sequenced from one sample in a study of T cell responses to AZD1222 COVID-19 vaccine. Profiled with immunoSEQ multiplex PCR; TCRdb holds only in-frame clones, not every one. The profile shows roughly 150,000 clones, roughly 90% of them singletons. Source: peripheral blood, taken 28 days after the second AZD1222 dose. These receptors came from an adult who received the AZD1222 COVID-19 vaccine.

Here the CDR3 reads CASRLQGLGYGYTF. The CDR3 DNA is TGTGCCAGCAGGCTACAGGGGCTAGGCTATGGCTACACCTTC. The chain links TRBV6-5 to TRBJ1-2; 7 bases fit TRBD1. CDR1 is MNHEY, CDR2 SVGAGI, per germline. Trimming took 6 bases from V and 4 from J; bases not matched to a gene: 8. The CDR3 is 14 residues long.

The chain couples TRBV5-6 to TRBJ1-3; no clear D. The CDR3 sequence is 15 residues long. The germline V gene encodes CDR1 SGHDT and CDR2 YYEEEE. V lost 3 bases and J 0 bases, leaving 10 bases between the germline ends. The CDR3 bases are TGTGCCAGCAGCTCCGGTCCCCTCTCTGGAAACACCATATATTTT. Translated: CASSSGPLSGNTIYF.

This chain uses TRBV5-1 with TRBJ2-2; D remains unclear. Trimming cost V 3 bases and J 6 bases, with 6 bases left between them. CDR1 and CDR2 (germline): SGHRS, YFSETQ. This CDR3 region has 12 residues. The CDR3 here is CASSSRAGELFF. The CDR3 DNA sequence: TGCGCCAGCAGCTCTAGGGCCGGGGAGCTGTTTTTT.

Turning to this clone: The junction does not match germline at one end; this may be a read error. CDR3 DNA: TGTGCCAGCACCTTAAGGGGGGGGTTCACAGATACGCGGTATTTT. Its protein product is CASTLRGGFTDTRYF. The rearrangement joins TRBV28 to TRBJ2-3, with D tentatively TRBD2 (7 bases). From germline, CDR1 is MDHEN and CDR2 SYDVKM. The CDR3 sequence is 15 residues long.

This chain connects TRBV3-1 (or the pseudogene TRBV3-2) to TRBJ2-3, with TRBD1 matching 7 bases. V gave up 0 bases and J gave up 0 bases; unmatched junction bases: 3. The CDR3 is 16 residues long. The V gene's germline CDR1 is LGHDT and CDR2 YNNKEL (reference sequence). The CDR3 sequence is CASSQEQGFSTDTQYF. CDR3 DNA sequence: TGTGCCAGCAGCCAAGAACAGGGGTTTAGCACAGATACGCAGTATTTT.

This sequence joins TRBV3-1 (or the pseudogene TRBV3-2) and TRBJ1-1; TRBD1 aligns across 8 bases. Germline V gene data show CDR1 as LGHDT and CDR2 as YNNKEL (reference sequence). V shed 4 bases and J 5 bases; nucleotides not matched to a gene: 9. This CDR3 is built from 15 residues. CDR3 sequence reads: CASSPGRGRRTEAFF. The CDR3 coding sequence is TGTGCCAGCAGCCCGGGCAGGGGGCGGAGGACTGAAGCTTTCTTT.

This clone came up a few times. The V and J genes are TRBV7-9 and TRBJ2-7; 8 bases fit TRBD2. CDR1 is SEHNR, CDR2 FQNEAQ, per germline (reference sequence). The length of the CDR3 is 15 residues. The junction had 6 bases not matched to a gene; V was cut back by 1 base and J by 4 bases. The CDR3 loop reads CASSLEGLVGYEQYF. In DNA, the CDR3 is TGTGCCAGCAGCTTAGAGGGACTAGTCGGTTACGAGCAGTACTTC.

The rearrangement uses TRBV7-8 and TRBJ1-3; tentative D call: TRBD1 (5 bases). This CDR3 is 16 amino acids long. Deletions cut 1 base from V and 0 bases from J, with 10 bases between. CDR1 and CDR2 (germline): SGHVS, FQNEAQ. DNA for the CDR3: TGTGCCAGCAGCTTAGGCAGGGTGGCCTCTGGAAACACCATATATTTT. Protein product: CASSLGRVASGNTIYF.

The J gene is TRBJ2-5, the V gene TRBV18; D possibly matches TRBD1 or TRBD2 (7 bases each). The CDR3 has 16 residues. Germline assignment: CDR1 KGHSH and CDR2 LQKENI. V dropped 1 base and J dropped 4 bases, with 16 bases sitting between them. CDR3 amino acids: CASSPRQGGEVETQYF. The CDR3 DNA follows: TGTGCCAGCTCACCACGACAGGGAGGGGAGGTAGAGACCCAGTACTTC.

The chain carries TRBV6-5 and TRBJ1-5; D is unclear. V shed 7 bases and J shed 1 base, with 14 bases lying between them. The CDR3 length is 15 residues. Germline CDR1 MNHEY, CDR2 SVGAGI. CDR3 sequence (DNA): TGTGCCAGCATGACCCACCATGGGAGCAATCAGCCCCAGCATTTT. Its protein product is CASMTHHGSNQPQHF.

The J gene is TRBJ2-1, the V gene TRBV4-1; D perhaps matches TRBD1 (6 bases). Trimming took 2 bases from V and 8 from J, leaving 16 bases between them. Germline CDR1 MGHRA, CDR2 YSYEKL. The CDR3 covers 15 residues. Here the CDR3 reads CASSQSGAVFDEQFF. The CDR3 nucleotides are TGCGCCAGCAGCCAATCAGGGGCAGTTTTTGATGAGCAGTTCTTC.